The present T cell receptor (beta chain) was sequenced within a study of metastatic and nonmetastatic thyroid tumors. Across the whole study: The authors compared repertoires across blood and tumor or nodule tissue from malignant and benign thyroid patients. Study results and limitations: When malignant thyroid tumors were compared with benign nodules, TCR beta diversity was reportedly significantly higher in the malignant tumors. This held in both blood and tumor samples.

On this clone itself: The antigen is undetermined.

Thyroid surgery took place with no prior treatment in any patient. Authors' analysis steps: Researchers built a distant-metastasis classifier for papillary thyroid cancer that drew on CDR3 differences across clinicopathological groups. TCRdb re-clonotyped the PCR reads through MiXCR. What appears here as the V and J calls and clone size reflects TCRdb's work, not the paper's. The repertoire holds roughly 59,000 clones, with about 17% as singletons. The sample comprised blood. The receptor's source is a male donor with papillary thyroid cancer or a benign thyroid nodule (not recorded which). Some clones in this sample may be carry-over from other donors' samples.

For the CDR3, the DNA is TGTGCCAGCAGTTATGGGGTACTCTCCTCTGGGGCCAACGTCCTGACTTTC. Encoded protein: CASSYGVLSSGANVLTF. The rearrangement uses TRBV6-2 or TRBV6-3 and TRBJ2-6; no reliable D call. V was cut by 3 bases and J by 0 bases, with 12 bases left in between. Germline CDR1 is MNHEY and CDR2 is SVGEGT. This CDR3 contains 17 residues.